A selection of T cell receptor beta chains follows, all from one sample in a study of cytomegalovirus exposure and HLA in healthy donors. This table comes from immunoSEQ multiplex PCR, and its TCRdb copy is limited to in-frame clones, with some not included. The sample lists about 50,000 clones; approximately 70% were seen once. The material sequenced was PBMCs. Receptor source: a woman between 50 and 59 years old in good health and CMV-seronegative. Each CDR3 is given with its conserved first and last residue. D genes are given only for firm matches. The size entry is marked missing in some rows and otherwise reads once, few, many or a size class.

cdr3_nt cdr3_aa j_call clone_size d_call v_call
TGTGCCAGCAGCTCTACAGGGAGCTACAATGAGCAGTTCTTC CASSSTGSYNEQFF TRBJ2-1 . . TRBV11-3
TGTGCCAGCAGTGAGGCATCGAATCAGCCCCAGCATTTT CASSEASNQPQHF TRBJ1-5 . . TRBV6-4
TGTGCCAGCAGGCGCACCGGGACAGGGATCACCGGGGAGCTGTTTTTT CASRRTGTGITGELFF TRBJ2-2 . TRBD1 TRBV28
TGTGCCAGCAGTCGCACGGGGGTCAGATCGGATACGCAGTATTTT CASSRTGVRSDTQYF TRBJ2-3 . . TRBV6-5
TGTGCCAGCAGCAAAGGGGGGCCACTTAATCAGCCCCAGCATTTT CASSKGGPLNQPQHF TRBJ1-5 . . TRBV21-1
TGTGCCAGCAGTGCGGGTACGGAGGGAAGCATAGAGACCCAGTACTTC CASSAGTEGSIETQYF TRBJ2-5 . . TRBV25-1
TGTGCCAGCAGTTATAAGGGAGTGGGAGGTAACTATGGCTACACCTTC CASSYKGVGGNYGYTF TRBJ1-2 . . TRBV6-5
TGTGCCAGCAGTTTTAGCGGGGAGCAGTACTTC CASSFSGEQYF TRBJ2-7 . TRBD2 TRBV28
TGTGCCAGCTCCCGAACAGCGGGATCCACCTACGAGCAGTACTTC CASSRTAGSTYEQYF TRBJ2-7 . TRBD2 TRBV9
TGCGCCAGCAGCTTGGAAGCTCTGCCCGCAGAGACCCAGTACTTC CASSLEALPAETQYF TRBJ2-5 . . TRBV5-1
TGTGCCAGCAGTTTGTACAGGGCCTCTGAAGCTTTCTTT CASSLYRASEAFF TRBJ1-1 . . TRBV27
TGTGCCTCCGCAGACAGCACTGAAGCTTTCTTT CASADSTEAFF TRBJ1-1 . . TRBV30
TGTGCCAGCACCAAACGGGACAGGGGTTACGAGCAGTACTTC CASTKRDRGYEQYF TRBJ2-7 few TRBD1 TRBV6-6
TGCAGCGTTGATCAGGGTCCGTCCTACGAGCAGTACTTC CSVDQGPSYEQYF TRBJ2-7 . . TRBV29-1
TGTGCCAGCTCACGCAGTACCGGGACAGTCCTTGGCTACACCTTC CASSRSTGTVLGYTF TRBJ1-2 . TRBD1 TRBV18
TGTGCCAGCAGTGACCTCACTAGCGGGAGAGCCTACGAGCAGTACTTC CASSDLTSGRAYEQYF TRBJ2-7 . TRBD2 TRBV25-1
TGTGCCAGCAGCCCGATAGCGGGGGGGGCGGAGACCCAGTACTTC CASSPIAGGAETQYF TRBJ2-5 . TRBD2 TRBV5-6
TGTGCCAGCAGTTTAACGGGCAGGGCCAACCTACCGCACGAGCAGTACTTC CASSLTGRANLPHEQYF TRBJ2-7 . . TRBV27
TGTGCCAGCAGCTTAGAAAGAGATCAGCCCCAGCATTTT CASSLERDQPQHF TRBJ1-5 . . TRBV11-1
TGCGCCAGCAGCCCCGGGACAGGAAATCAGCCCCAGCATTTT CASSPGTGNQPQHF TRBJ1-5 . TRBD1 TRBV5-1
TGTGCCAGCAGGCAGAGGAGCGCCGGACAGGGCGAGCAGTACTTC CASRQRSAGQGEQYF TRBJ2-7 . TRBD1 TRBV27
TGTGCCAGCACAGGGAACACCGGGGAGCTGTTTTTT CASTGNTGELFF TRBJ2-2 once . TRBV7-9
TGTGCCAGCAGTTTGTTTGGACAGGGTAATCAGCCCCAGCATTTT CASSLFGQGNQPQHF TRBJ1-5 . TRBD1 TRBV28
TGTGCCAGCAGCCCCAGACAGGCCAAGAACACTGAAGCTTTCTTT CASSPRQAKNTEAFF TRBJ1-1 . . TRBV7-9
TGCGCCAGCAGCTTGGCCGCATCTAGCGCACAAGAGACCCAGTACTTC CASSLAASSAQETQYF TRBJ2-5 . . TRBV5-1
TGTGCCAGCAGCTCACTAATAGTCCCCGGGGAGCAGTACTTC CASSSLIVPGEQYF TRBJ2-7 . . TRBV7-2
TGCAGCGTTGGGGCAGATTCCTACGAGCAGTACTTC CSVGADSYEQYF TRBJ2-7 . . TRBV29-1
TGTGCCAGCAGTGCCTCCCCAGTGAACACTGAAGCTTTCTTT CASSASPVNTEAFF TRBJ1-1 few . TRBV6-4
TGTGCCAGCAGTGAAATAGGGAGCGTGGAGACCCAGTACTTC CASSEIGSVETQYF TRBJ2-5 . . TRBV6-1
TGTGCCAGCAGCACTCGGACAAGCCAAGAGACCCAGTACTTC CASSTRTSQETQYF TRBJ2-5 . . TRBV9
TGTGCCAGCAGCCGGGAGTACCAAGAGACCCAGTACTTC CASSREYQETQYF TRBJ2-5 . . TRBV2
TGTGCCAGCAGCTACCCGGGACTAGCGGGAGGGGGAGAGACCCAGTACTTC CASSYPGLAGGGETQYF TRBJ2-5 . TRBD2 TRBV7-9
TGTGCCAGCAGCCCCCGGGGTTCCTCAGAGATCTATGGCTACACCTTC CASSPRGSSEIYGYTF TRBJ1-2 . . TRBV16
TGTGCCAGCAGTTCCGCCGGGGGGGGCGCGGAGAACACTGAAGCTTTCTTT CASSSAGGGAENTEAFF TRBJ1-1 . . TRBV28
TGCGCCAGCAGCCAACCCACGGGGATGGGCTACACCTTC CASSQPTGMGYTF TRBJ1-2 few . TRBV4-3
TGTGCCAGCAACGGGGCGGGGGTAAAGATAGGGGAGCTGTTTTTT CASNGAGVKIGELFF TRBJ2-2 . TRBD2 TRBV2
TGTGCCAGCAGCGTGGGACAGGTGCACCAAGAGACCCAGTACTTC CASSVGQVHQETQYF TRBJ2-5 . TRBD1 TRBV9
TGTGCCAGCTCCCAGACCACCGGGGGCAATCAGCCCCAGCATTTT CASSQTTGGNQPQHF TRBJ1-5 . . TRBV18
TGTGCCAGCAGTGGGGCCCGCCCCAGGGCTGAAGCTTTCTTT CASSGARPRAEAFF TRBJ1-1 . . TRBV6-1
TGTGCCAGCAGCCCCGACAGTAGCACAGATACGCAGTATTTT CASSPDSSTDTQYF TRBJ2-3 . . TRBV5-4
TGTGCCAGCAGCTTTTCCCGGGATGAAAAACTGTTTTTT CASSFSRDEKLFF TRBJ1-4 . . TRBV7-2
TGTGCCAGCCAGCGGGAGCCGCGCTACGAGCAGTACTTC CASQREPRYEQYF TRBJ2-7 . TRBD2 TRBV2
TGTGCCAGCAGTTTCGTGCGGGGGTTTAACAATGAGCAGTTCTTC CASSFVRGFNNEQFF TRBJ2-1 once TRBD2 TRBV28
TGCAGCGTAGTAGACAGGGACCCTGGTCAGCCCCAGCATTTT CSVVDRDPGQPQHF TRBJ1-5 . TRBD1 TRBV29-1
TGTGCCAGCAGTGGGTTAGCTAGCAATCAGCCCCAGCATTTT CASSGLASNQPQHF TRBJ1-5 medium-sized . TRBV2
TGTGCCAGCAGCGTCGGTCTACACCGGGAGGACACTGAAGCTTTCTTT CASSVGLHREDTEAFF TRBJ1-1 few . TRBV9
TGTGCCAGCAGTTTGGGAAGAGGGTCTGGAAACACCATATATTTT CASSLGRGSGNTIYF TRBJ1-3 . . TRBV28
TGTGCCAGCAGCCTGCCGAATTGGCGGGGGCCCCAAGAGACCCAGTACTTC CASSLPNWRGPQETQYF TRBJ2-5 . . TRBV11-2